These T cell receptor beta chains were read from a single sample in a study of cytomegalovirus exposure and HLA in healthy donors. Sequencing was performed with immunoSEQ multiplex PCR; in TCRdb, only in-frame clones are kept and a portion is missing. The sample yields tens of thousands of clones, roughly 95% seen once. The specimen was PBMCs. The receptors here all came from a woman aged 18-30 years in good health and CMV-seronegative. Both conserved end residues are part of each CDR3. The D gene is left open where the match is weak. Rows give clone size only sometimes, using once, few, many, or a class for an expanded clone.

V	D	J	size	CDR3	DNA
TRBV30	TRBD1	TRBJ2-7	once	CAWSKGTASYEQYF	TGTGCCTGGAGTAAGGGGACAGCCTCCTACGAGCAGTACTTC
TRBV7-2	TRBD2	TRBJ2-2	-	CASSLVGLAGGFLVGELFF	TGTGCCAGCAGCTTAGTTGGTCTAGCGGGGGGGTTTTTGGTCGGGGAGCTGTTTTTT
TRBV27	TRBD1	TRBJ1-1	-	CASRDRGELMNTEAFF	TGTGCCAGCAGGGACAGGGGGGAGTTGATGAACACTGAAGCTTTCTTT
TRBV6-5	TRBD2	TRBJ2-7	once	CASSYSSGLAGYGQYF	TGTGCCAGCAGTTACTCGTCGGGACTAGCGGGATACGGGCAGTACTTC
TRBV6-1	-	TRBJ1-2	once	CASSDPGHYGYTF	TGTGCCAGCAGTGACCCAGGCCACTATGGCTACACCTTC
TRBV10-3	TRBD1	TRBJ1-5	-	CAISPSGTGGNQPQHF	TGTGCCATCAGTCCCTCGGGGACAGGTGGGAATCAGCCCCAGCATTTT
TRBV11-2	TRBD1	TRBJ1-3	-	CASSVDRGNTIYF	TGTGCCAGCAGCGTGGACAGGGGAAACACCATATATTTT
TRBV18	-	TRBJ2-2	-	CASSPTVSSNTGELFF	TGTGCCAGCTCACCCACGGTGAGTTCGAACACCGGGGAGCTGTTTTTT
TRBV10-2	TRBD2	TRBJ2-3	-	CASGTSADTQYF	TGCGCCAGCGGGACTAGCGCAGATACGCAGTATTTT
TRBV7-9	TRBD2	TRBJ2-7	-	CASSFPAGLAGPGSYEQYF	TGTGCCAGCAGCTTTCCGGCGGGACTAGCGGGGCCAGGGTCCTACGAGCAGTACTTC